The subject of this entry is one T cell receptor (beta chain). V shed 5 bases and J shed 2 bases, with 16 bases lying between them. The CDR3 is 15 amino acids. From germline, CDR1 is SGHAT and CDR2 FQDESV (reference sequence). TCRdb keeps only in-frame clones here, not all; method: immunoSEQ multiplex PCR. The table lists under 95,000 clones, 95% to 98% of them singletons. The data belong to a study of technical replicates of blood from several donors. This TCR was sampled from a human donor in good health. Sample: T cells isolated from PBMCs. The chain has TRBV11-1 and TRBJ2-7; D is perhaps TRBD1 (5 bases). The CDR3: CASSKRTLPAYEQYF. The CDR3 DNA follows: TGTGCCAGCAGCAAAAGGACACTCCCGGCCTACGAGCAGTACTTC.